The clone carrying this T cell receptor (beta chain) was found once. The target antigen is unknown. Produced via immunoSEQ multiplex PCR; TCRdb's table is partial and in-frame only. The table shows about 7,500 clones, with 70% to 80% occurring only once. The germline V gene has CDR1 SGHAT and CDR2 FQNNGV. The V segment lost 5 bases and the J segment 2 bases; nucleotides outside the gene matches: 3. The CDR3 covers 16 residues. This entry comes from a study of chemoradiotherapy in HPV16-positive cancers. Background on the study: A couple of HPV16-positive patients' cells yielded candidate HPV-specific clones and common motifs. Study findings and constraints: For HPV16-positive patients, expanding HPV-responsive T cells associated with longer recurrence-free survival.

This receptor was identified in a human donor with HPV-associated anogenital cancer. The sample in question was tumor tissue, obtained from a patient who underwent chemoradiotherapy. This chain connects TRBV11-2 to TRBJ2-5; 15 positions match TRBD2. The CDR3 nucleotides are TGTGCCAGCAGCCTTGGGACTAGCGGGGGGCAAGAGACCCAGTACTTC. Protein product: CASSLGTSGGQETQYF.